This TCR beta chain was obtained from a study of blood T cells in healthy people across ages. This clonotype occurred once. Using a J-beta primer mix together with a sample-barcoded 5' primer, a second PCR was run for roughly 7 to 11 cycles. In TCRdb, the 5' RACE reads were re-called with MiXCR into one record per CDR3 protein. The table includes 1.5 million or so distinct CDR3 sequences, approximately 39% detected once. Germline loops: CDR1 SQVTM, CDR2 ANQGSEA. The CDR3 is made up of 15 amino acids. V lost 3 bases, J lost 3 bases, and 18 bases lay in between. The sequencing sample was made of blood. The TCR originated in a young woman in good health. The chain joins TRBV29-1 to TRBJ2-7; the D gene is possibly TRBD2 (6 bases). CDR3 residues: CSVEAPKKGLYEQYF. The CDR3 DNA reads TGCAGCGTTGAGGCTCCCAAGAAGGGACTCTACGAGCAGTACTTC.